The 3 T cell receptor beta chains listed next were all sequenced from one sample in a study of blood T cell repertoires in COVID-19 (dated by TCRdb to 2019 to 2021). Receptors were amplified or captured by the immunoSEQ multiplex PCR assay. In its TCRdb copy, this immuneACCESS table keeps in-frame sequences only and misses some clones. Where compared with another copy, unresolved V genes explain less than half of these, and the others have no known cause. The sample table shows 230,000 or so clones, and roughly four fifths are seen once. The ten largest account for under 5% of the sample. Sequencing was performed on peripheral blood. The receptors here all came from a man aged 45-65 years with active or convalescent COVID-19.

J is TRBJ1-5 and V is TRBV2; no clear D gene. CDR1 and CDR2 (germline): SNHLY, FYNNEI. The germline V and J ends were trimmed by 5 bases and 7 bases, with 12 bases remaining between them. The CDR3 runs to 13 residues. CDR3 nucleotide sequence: TGTGCCAGCAGTTCTGGGGAGGAGCAGCCCCAGCATTTT. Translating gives CASSSGEEQPQHF.

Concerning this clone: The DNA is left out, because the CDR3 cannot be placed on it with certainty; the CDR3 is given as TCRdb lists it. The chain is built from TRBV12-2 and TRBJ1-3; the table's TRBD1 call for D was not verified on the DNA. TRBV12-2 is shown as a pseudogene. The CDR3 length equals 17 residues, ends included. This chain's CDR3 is CASRLPKVWGPGNTIYF.

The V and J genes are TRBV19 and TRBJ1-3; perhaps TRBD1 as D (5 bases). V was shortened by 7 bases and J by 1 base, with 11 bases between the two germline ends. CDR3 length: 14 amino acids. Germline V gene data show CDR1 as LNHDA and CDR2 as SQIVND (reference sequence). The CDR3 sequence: CASTPQGSGNTIYF. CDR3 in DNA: TGTGCCAGTACCCCCCAGGGATCTGGAAACACCATATATTTT.